The rows below give T cell receptor beta chains drawn from one sample of a study of cytomegalovirus exposure and HLA in healthy donors. Profiling relied on immunoSEQ multiplex PCR, and the TCRdb table lists in-frame clones only, not all of them. The profile covers 130,000 or so clones, with more than 65% appearing a single time and around 1.6% taken by the ten largest. The sequenced material came from PBMCs. These receptors originate from a woman younger than 35 in good health and CMV-seronegative. CDR3s include the opening cysteine and the closing phenylalanine or tryptophan. Each record gives: J gene, V gene, D gene, clone size, CDR3 DNA, CDR3 protein. The D gene is left open where the match is weak. Expanded clones get a size class; other rows say once, few or many, or leave the size out.

TRBJ2-7 | TRBV6-1 | TRBD1 | few | TGTGCCAGCAGTGAAGTTAACAGGGGCTACGAGCAGTACTTC | CASSEVNRGYEQYF
TRBJ1-3 | TRBV5-1 | TRBD1 | - | TGCGCCAGCAGCTTCGGAACAGGGGTTGCTGGAAACACCATATATTTT | CASSFGTGVAGNTIYF
TRBJ1-4 | TRBV7-8 | - | - | TGTGCCAGCAGCTTACACTTCCCCGAGGCGACAACTAATGAAAAACTGTTTTTT | CASSLHFPEATTNEKLFF
TRBJ1-1 | TRBV4-2 | - | once | TGTGCCAGCAGCCAAGAGACAGGACGGCAGAACACTGAAGCTTTCTTT | CASSQETGRQNTEAFF
TRBJ2-1 | TRBV2 | - | few | TGTGCCAGCAGGTCGGACACACTACCTCAGTTCTTC | CASRSDTLPQFF
TRBJ2-4 | TRBV6-5 | - | - | TGTGCCAGCAGTTACTTGATTGGGGGGGCCAAAAACATTCAGTACTTC | CASSYLIGGAKNIQYF
TRBJ1-1 | TRBV11-3 | - | - | TGTGCCAGCAGCTTAGGGGGAGTTACTGAAGCTTTCTTT | CASSLGGVTEAFF
TRBJ2-1 | TRBV19 | TRBD2 | - | TGTGCCAGTAGTTACACCCTCGGGGGGGGAGTCTACAATGAGCAGTTCTTC | CASSYTLGGGVYNEQFF
TRBJ2-7 | TRBV19 | TRBD1 | - | TGTGCCAGTAGTTCCGGACAGGGCAACTACGAGCAGTACTTC | CASSSGQGNYEQYF
TRBJ1-5 | TRBV4-3 | TRBD1 | - | TGCGCCAGCAGCCAAGTCTATCACAGGGGAACGAATCAGCCCCAGCATTTT | CASSQVYHRGTNQPQHF
TRBJ1-5 | TRBV25-1 | - | - | TGTGCCAGCAGTGCCTCCCAATGGCGGGGCAATCAGCCCCAGCATTTT | CASSASQWRGNQPQHF
TRBJ2-3 | TRBV30 | - | - | TGTGCCTGGAGTGTACGAGAGGGGGAGCCAGATACGCAGTATTTT | CAWSVREGEPDTQYF
TRBJ2-5 | TRBV5-1 | TRBD1 | - | TGCGCCAGCAGCCCAGGACAGGGGGGAAGAGAGACCCAGTACTTC | CASSPGQGGRETQYF
TRBJ2-7 | TRBV27 | - | - | TGTGCCAGCCGCGGATTCTATGTTGGCGAGCAGTACTTC | CASRGFYVGEQYF
TRBJ1-1 | TRBV6-6 | TRBD1 | - | TGTGCCAGCACCCCTGGGACAGAGAACACTGAAGCTTTCTTT | CASTPGTENTEAFF
TRBJ1-5 | TRBV30 | - | - | TGTGCCTGGAGAAAGTCAGGGATACGTGGACAGCCCCAGCATTTT | CAWRKSGIRGQPQHF
TRBJ1-5 | TRBV11-2 | - | - | TGTGCCAGCAGCTTATCAGGGGGCAATCAGCCCCAGCATTTT | CASSLSGGNQPQHF
TRBJ1-1 | TRBV11-2 | - | - | TGTGCCAGCAGCCCCTCGTCGCGGCCCACTGAAGCTTTCTTT | CASSPSSRPTEAFF
TRBJ2-7 | TRBV18 | - | - | TGTGCCAGCTCACCAGCGTCCTCCGGGAACTCGGGAGAGCAGTACTTC | CASSPASSGNSGEQYF
TRBJ1-1 | TRBV6-5 | - | - | TGTGCCAGCAGTTCCTACGGGATAGGCACTGAAGCTTTCTTT | CASSSYGIGTEAFF
TRBJ1-5 | TRBV27 | - | - | TGTGCCAGCAGTTTGCGGGGGGCAAATCAGCCCCAGCATTTT | CASSLRGANQPQHF
TRBJ1-3 | TRBV27 | TRBD1 | - | TGTGCCAGCAGTCCACTGGGACAGTTCCTATCTGGAAACACCATATATTTT | CASSPLGQFLSGNTIYF
TRBJ2-7 | TRBV27 | - | once | TGTGCCAGCAGTTTATCGCCCAGGGCCGAGCAGTACTTC | CASSLSPRAEQYF
TRBJ2-7 | TRBV6-1 | - | - | TGTGCCAGCAGTGACCCTGGAGGGCTGGACGAGCAGTACTTC | CASSDPGGLDEQYF
TRBJ1-1 | TRBV4-3 | - | few | TGCGCCAGCAGCCAAGATAGGCGGGCGAACACTGAAGCTTTCTTT | CASSQDRRANTEAFF
TRBJ2-1 | TRBV19 | TRBD2 | - | TGTGCCAGTAGGACTAGCGGGAGCTCCTACAATGAGCAGTTCTTC | CASRTSGSSYNEQFF
TRBJ1-1 | TRBV2 | - | - | TGTGCCAGCAGTCAGCAGGTCGCTGAAGCTTTCTTT | CASSQQVAEAFF
TRBJ1-2 | TRBV5-4 | - | - | TGTGCCAGCAGCCTGGGGTCAGGGTCTGGTGGCTACACCTTC | CASSLGSGSGGYTF
TRBJ1-1 | TRBV28 | - | - | TGTGCCAGCAGTAGGAGCCCCCGCCATACAAAGGACAGACTGAACACTGAAGCTTTCTTT | CASSRSPRHTKDRLNTEAFF
TRBJ1-1 | TRBV6-5 | TRBD1 | - | TGTGCCAGCAGCCACCGACAGGGGTGGGGAGCTTTCTTT | CASSHRQGWGAFF
TRBJ1-1 | TRBV7-8 | - | few | TGTGCCAGCAGCTTATGGGGCGACGGGAACACTGAAGCTTTCTTT | CASSLWGDGNTEAFF
TRBJ2-7 | TRBV6-1 | - | - | TGTGCCAGCAGTGCCTGGGACAACTCCTACGAGCAGTACTTC | CASSAWDNSYEQYF
TRBJ2-3 | TRBV19 | TRBD2 | - | TGTGCCAGTAACCGAGCGGGGAGCACAGATACGCAGTATTTT | CASNRAGSTDTQYF
TRBJ1-2 | TRBV5-4 | TRBD1 | - | TGTGCCAGCAGCTTGGCCGGACAGGGGGGTGCGATGGACTATGGCTACACCTTC | CASSLAGQGGAMDYGYTF
TRBJ1-1 | TRBV5-1 | TRBD1 | - | TGCGCCAGCAGCCTACGCGCCTTCGGGACAGGGTTCAACACTGAAGCTTTCTTT | CASSLRAFGTGFNTEAFF
TRBJ2-1 | TRBV12-5 | - | - | TGTGCTAGTGCCGTCGGGTTAAGCTCCTACAATGAGCAGTTCTTC | CASAVGLSSYNEQFF
TRBJ2-2 | TRBV29-1 | TRBD2 | - | TGCAGCGTTGGGCTGACTAGCGGGAACACCGGGGAGCTGTTTTTT | CSVGLTSGNTGELFF
TRBJ1-2 | TRBV6-4 | - | few | TGTGCCAGCAGTGACCCCATGTCTCGGGAGAACTATGGCTACACCTTC | CASSDPMSRENYGYTF
TRBJ1-1 | TRBV13 | - | - | TGTGCCAGCAGCCCCCTCGGACGGGGAGCTTTCTTT | CASSPLGRGAFF
TRBJ2-1 | TRBV6-1 | TRBD2 | - | TGTGCCAGCAGTGAACCTTTTGGAACTAGCGGGAGAAATGAGCAGTTCTTC | CASSEPFGTSGRNEQFF
TRBJ1-1 | TRBV11-2 | - | - | TGTGCCAGCAGCTTTGAGGCTAGGGGCACTGAAGCTTTCTTT | CASSFEARGTEAFF
TRBJ1-1 | TRBV29-1 | - | - | TGCAGCGTTGAAGATTCGGGGAAGCACACTGAAGCTTTCTTT | CSVEDSGKHTEAFF
TRBJ2-3 | TRBV27 | - | - | TGTGCCAGCAGTTGGTCAGGAGATACGCAGTATTTT | CASSWSGDTQYF
TRBJ1-4 | TRBV6-6 | - | - | TGTGCCAGCAGCCCCCTTTTCGCAACTAATGAAAAACTGTTTTTT | CASSPLFATNEKLFF
TRBJ2-7 | TRBV11-2 | TRBD2 | - | TGTGCCAGCAGGAGCCTCCGGACTAGCGGGAAGGCCGAGCAGTACTTC | CASRSLRTSGKAEQYF
TRBJ1-6 | TRBV27 | TRBD1 | few | TGTGCCAGCAGTCTCCTGACAGGGCACTGGCTCCACTTT | CASSLLTGHWLHF
TRBJ2-1 | TRBV5-1 | - | - | TGCGCCAGCAGCTTGCCAGGGGCCTACAATGAGCAGTTCTTC | CASSLPGAYNEQFF
TRBJ1-6 | TRBV11-2 | TRBD1 | once | TGTGCCAGCAGCCCCCATGCGAGACAGGGCTTGTCACCCCTCCACTTT | CASSPHARQGLSPLHF
TRBJ2-5 | TRBV11-2 | TRBD2 | - | TGTGCCAGCAGCCATACTCCGATCGGACGGCGACTAGCTAGGGAGACCCAGTACTTC | CASSHTPIGRRLARETQYF